This entry lists 31 T cell receptor beta chains sequenced from one sample in a study of Graves' ophthalmopathy and Graves' hyperthyroidism. The study amplified TCR beta CDR3 regions using RNA transcripts. The workflow started with a first-round RT-PCR run with HTBI primers and then moved on to a second-round multiplex PCR. TCRdb passed the multiplex PCR reads through MiXCR, listing each CDR3 protein once. The repertoire holds 600,000 to 950,000 distinct CDR3 sequences, with roughly 41% as singletons. Sequenced material: peripheral blood. These receptors all stem from an adult man with Graves' ophthalmopathy.

This clonotype was seen a handful of times. V usage is TRBV5-1 and J usage is TRBJ1-2, with D perhaps matching TRBD1 (5 bases). CDR1 SGHRS and CDR2 YFSETQ come from the germline V gene. V lost 4 bases to trimming and J lost 0 bases, with 13 bases between them. The CDR3 length is 15 residues. In DNA form, the CDR3 reads TGCGCCAGCAGCCTACGGGACCGGGCTAACTATGGCTACACCTTC. It codes for CASSLRDRANYGYTF.

In its sample, this clonotype was seen a few times. The genes are TRBV20-1 and TRBJ1-2, with 9 bases that match TRBD1. V lost 6 bases and J lost 6; bases outside the gene matches: 8. This CDR3 region has 13 residues. Germline CDR1 reads DFQATT; CDR2 reads SNEGSKA (reference sequence). CDR3 sequence (DNA): TGCAGTGCAAACGGGGACAGGGTGGATGGCTACACCTTC. Protein sequence: CSANGDRVDGYTF.

Remarks on this clonotype: Given a much more abundant clone one base away, this may be a read error. The rearrangement uses TRBV7-6 and TRBJ2-7; possibly TRBD2 for D (6 bases). The CDR3 loop spans 14 amino acids. Looked up from germline, CDR1 is SGHVS and CDR2 is FNYEAQ. CDR3 DNA sequence: TGTGCCAGCAGCTTAGAAGCAGGGACTTACGGGCAGTACTTC. Protein sequence: CASSLEAGTYGQYF.

Many counts were recorded for this clonotype. The chain joins TRBV24-1 to TRBJ1-5; tentatively, D is TRBD1 (6 bases). The CDR3 totals 13 residues. The germline V and J ends were trimmed by 5 bases and 6 bases, with 10 bases remaining between them. CDR1 is KGHDR and CDR2 is SFDVKD in the germline V gene. The CDR3 DNA reads as TGTGCCACCAGTGTTTCGGGGGCTCAGCCCCAGCATTTT. This encodes CATSVSGAQPQHF.

The V call is TRBV7-6, the J call TRBJ1-6; 8 bases match TRBD1. This CDR3 region has 17 residues. CDR1 and CDR2 from the germline V gene are SGHVS and FNYEAQ. Germline trimming cut 5 bases from V and 4 bases from J; bases unmatched to any gene: 10. CDR3 in DNA: TGTGCCAGCAGCCCGGTAGGACAGGGCGTTTATAATTCACCCCTCCACTTT. Its translation: CASSPVGQGVYNSPLHF.

The chain carries TRBV2 and TRBJ2-7; TRBD1 matches at 12 bases. The CDR3 has 16 residues. The V gene's germline CDR1 is SNHLY and CDR2 FYNNEI. The ends lost 5 bases at V and 2 bases at J; junction bases unmatched: 7. In DNA form, the CDR3 reads TGTGCCAGCAGTTTATCCGGGACAGGGGGCCCCTACGAGCAGTACTTC. Translation gives CASSLSGTGGPYEQYF.

V and J are TRBV24-1 and TRBJ2-3, with D unclear. Trimming removed 3 bases from V and 2 bases from J, with 14 bases in between. This CDR3 region has 16 residues. Germline V gene data show CDR1 as KGHDR and CDR2 as SFDVKD. CDR3 DNA: TGTGCCACCAGTGATCCACAAGCGAAGTCCACAGATACGCAGTATTTT. Encoded protein: CATSDPQAKSTDTQYF.

At least ten counts were recorded for this clonotype. V gene TRBV2 combines with J gene TRBJ1-1, with a tentative D call TRBD1 (5 bases). The CDR3 has 14 amino acids. The germline CDR1 and CDR2 sequences are SNHLY and FYNNEI. V was pared by 6 bases and J by 0 bases, with 11 bases between. CDR3 sequence reads: CASSLDTLNTEAFF. The CDR3 coding sequence is TGTGCCAGCAGCCTGGACACTTTGAACACTGAAGCTTTCTTT.

Concerning this clonotype: A much larger clonotype is one base distant, so this may be a read error. This CDR3 fails to terminate in the conserved phenylalanine or tryptophan, so it likely reflects a read error. The chain links TRBV2 to TRBJ2-7; D not resolved. The CDR3 loop spans 13 amino acids. The germline V gene has CDR1 SNHLY and CDR2 FYNNEI. The V end was cut by 3 bases, the J end by 2 bases, with 8 bases between. The CDR3 nucleotides read TGTGCCAGCAGTGAGGGCCGGACCTACGAGCAGTACCTC. This encodes CASSEGRTYEQYL.

About this clonotype itself: A much more abundant neighbour one base away suggests this may be a read error. V and J are TRBV7-8 and TRBJ1-4; the D is unclear. CDR3 length equals 12 residues. In germline, CDR1 is SGHVS, CDR2 FQNEAQ. CDR3 amino acids: CASKTRAEKLFF. CDR3 nucleotides: TGTGCAAGCAAGACAAGGGCTGAAAAACTGTTTTTT.

This chain joins TRBV7-3 and TRBJ1-6, with a possible D match to TRBD1 (5 bases). The CDR3 length is 13 residues. V was shortened by 4 bases and J by 7 bases, with 8 bases between the two germline ends. Germline V gives CDR1 SGHTA, CDR2 FQGTGA. The CDR3 DNA follows: TGTGCCAGCAGCTGGGCAGGGAATTCACCCCTCCACTTT. Translation gives CASSWAGNSPLHF.

This chain links TRBV2 with TRBJ2-7; 10 bases map to TRBD1. The germline gives CDR1 SNHLY, CDR2 FYNNEI. This CDR3 comprises 14 residues. V shed 6 bases, J shed 4 bases, and the junction held 6 bases outside the gene matches. For the CDR3, the DNA is TGTGCCAGCAGCCACCCGGGACAGGGGTACGAGCAGTACTTC. Its translation: CASSHPGQGYEQYF.

The CDR3 region is CASSELQGSHEQYF. The DNA of the CDR3 is TGTGCCAGCAGTGAATTACAGGGTTCCCACGAGCAGTACTTC. The chain combines TRBV2 with TRBJ2-7; a possible D gene is TRBD1 (6 bases). Germline values: CDR1 SNHLY, CDR2 FYNNEI. The CDR3 consists of 14 residues. Trimming cost V 2 bases and J 5 bases, with 13 bases left between them.

The chain links TRBV7-9 to TRBJ2-7; 8 bases fit TRBD1. The junction had 16 bases not matched to a gene; V was cut back by 1 base and J by 5 bases. Looked up from germline, CDR1 is SEHNR and CDR2 is FQNEAQ (reference sequence). The CDR3 sequence is 18 residues long. CDR3 DNA: TGTGCCAGCAGCTTAGGGGTTGGGTCAGGGGGCCGGAGACACGAGCAGTACTTC. Translation: CASSLGVGSGGRRHEQYF. The whole variable domain, filled in from reference TRBV7-9 and TRBJ2-7, reads DTGVSQNPRHKITKRGQNVTFRCDPISEHNRLYWYRQTLGQGPEFLTYFQNEAQLEKSRLLSDRFSAERPKGSFSTLEIQRTEQGDSAMYLCASSLGVGSGGRRHEQYFGPGTRLTVT.

This clonotype was seen a few times. The V and J genes are TRBV11-2 and TRBJ2-7; 10 nucleotides align to TRBD2. The V and J ends lost 1 base and 4 bases, in that order; junction bases with no gene match: 7. Germline-derived CDR1 and CDR2 are SGHAT and FQNNGV. The CDR3 runs 16 residues. CDR3 nucleotides: TGTGCCAGCAGCTTAGTGAGGGCTAGCGGGAGTTACGAGCAGTACTTC. Translation gives CASSLVRASGSYEQYF. The whole variable domain, filled in from reference TRBV11-2 and TRBJ2-7, reads EAGVAQSPRYKIIEKRQSVAFWCNPISGHATLYWYQQILGQGPKLLIQFQNNGVVDDSQLPKDRFSAERLKGVDSTLKIQPAKLEDSAVYLCASSLVRASGSYEQYFGPGTRLTVT.

The chain recombines TRBV24-1 with TRBJ1-5; 10 bases match TRBD1. Trimming at V came to 9 bases and at J to 5 bases, leaving 9 bases not matched to a gene. Germline loops: CDR1 KGHDR, CDR2 SFDVKD. The CDR3 covers 15 residues. For the CDR3, the DNA is TGTGCCACCCAACCGACAGGGACAGGGGATCAGCCCCAGCATTTT. Amino acid sequence: CATQPTGTGDQPQHF.

Regarding this clonotype: The junction and the germline gene differ at one end; a read error may be behind it. The chain has TRBV19 and TRBJ1-2; D is uncertain. CDR3 length: 14 amino acids. Germline values: CDR1 LNHDA, CDR2 SQIVND (reference sequence). The CDR3 nucleotides read TGTGCCAGTAGTATAGCGGGGATCGTGGGCGGCTGCACCTTC. Translating gives CASSIAGIVGGCTF.

The sample holds many counts of this clonotype. The chain links TRBV29-1 to TRBJ2-3; D may be TRBD1 (6 bases). Germline CDR1 is SQVTM and CDR2 is ANQGSEA. The V end was cut by 1 base, the J end by 14 bases, with 13 bases between. This CDR3 comprises 11 residues. The CDR3 DNA sequence: TGCAGCGTTGAAGTGGGGGACAAGGCGTATTTT. The encoded protein is CSVEVGDKAYF.

The chain is built from TRBV9 and TRBJ1-2, with D possibly TRBD1 on 6 matching bases. CDR1 is SGDLS, CDR2 YYNGEE, per germline. V shed 0 bases and J shed 3 bases, with 12 bases lying between them. The CDR3 spans 15 residues. The CDR3 bases are TGTGCCAGCAGCGTAGCTAACAGGGATGACTATGGCTACACCTTC. Its protein is CASSVANRDDYGYTF.

V gene TRBV15 combines with J gene TRBJ1-2, with TRBD1 identical over 7 bases. CDR3 length: 15 residues. CDR1 LNHNV and CDR2 YYDKDF come from the germline V gene (reference sequence). The V and J ends lost 2 bases and 5 bases, in that order; junction bases with no gene match: 8. CDR3 bases: TGTGCCACCAGCAGATGGGGCAGGGGGAGATATGGCTACACCTTC. Encoded protein: CATSRWGRGRYGYTF.

This clonotype was observed a handful of times. The rearrangement joins TRBV7-8 to TRBJ1-2; 10 bases agree with TRBD1. This CDR3 is 15 amino acids long. J lost 4 bases, V lost 4 bases, and 6 bases had no gene match. Germline loops: CDR1 SGHVS, CDR2 FQNEAQ. CDR3 DNA sequence: TGTGCCAGCAGCTCTACCGGGACAGGGGCCTATGGCTACACCTTC. Protein sequence: CASSSTGTGAYGYTF.

This clonotype was found many times. The chain employs TRBV10-3 and TRBJ1-2; a weak D match, TRBD1 (6 bases). Per germline, CDR1 ENHRY and CDR2 SYGVKD. CDR3 length: 12 amino acids. The V gene lost 4 bases and the J gene lost 8 bases, with 11 bases spanning the gap. The DNA of the CDR3 is TGTGCCATCAGTGGCCGGGACACCGGCTACACCTTC. Residues: CAISGRDTGYTF.

The chain links TRBV24-1 to TRBJ1-5; 9 bases agree with TRBD1. CDR1 and CDR2 from the germline V gene are KGHDR and SFDVKD. V lost 3 bases to trimming and J lost 6 bases; unmatched junction nucleotides: 5. The CDR3 consists of 15 residues. This CDR3 reads CATSDTRTGVQPQHF. Written as DNA, the CDR3 is TGTGCCACCAGTGATACAAGGACAGGGGTTCAGCCCCAGCATTTT.

To note about this clonotype: A read error may produce the germline difference seen at one junction end. The V gene is TRBV11-2, the J gene TRBJ2-7; 8 nucleotides match TRBD1. This CDR3 has 14 residues. Germline V gene sequence: CDR1 SGHAT, CDR2 FQNNGV. This CDR3 reads CASSQTGVTYEQYF. CDR3 DNA: TGCGCCAGCAGCCAGACAGGGGTTACCTACGAGCAGTACTTC.

The V call is TRBV29-1, the J call TRBJ1-2; TRBD1 aligns across 8 bases. Germline loops: CDR1 SQVTM, CDR2 ANQGSEA. The CDR3 spans 14 residues. J was trimmed by 6 bases and V by 0 bases; bases with no gene match: 6. CDR3 DNA sequence: TGCAGCGTTGAAGAAGTACAGGGGGAGAATGGCTACACCTTC. Translated: CSVEEVQGENGYTF.

The V gene is TRBV20-1, the J gene TRBJ1-5; possible D gene TRBD1, 5 bases. Looked up from germline, CDR1 is DFQATT and CDR2 is SNEGSKA (reference sequence). This CDR3 is built from 13 residues. The CDR3 reads CGVGTLRDQPQHF. In nucleotides, the CDR3 is TGCGGTGTTGGGACCCTGCGGGATCAGCCCCAGCATTTT.

In this sample, this clonotype turned up many times. The CDR3 reads CASSLDRPGTYGYTF. The CDR3 coding sequence is TGTGCCAGCAGCTTAGATCGGCCAGGAACCTATGGCTACACCTTC. The chain recombines TRBV7-9 with TRBJ1-2; D not resolved. Germline-derived CDR1 and CDR2 are SEHNR and FQNEAQ (reference sequence). With 1 base removed from V and 4 bases from J, the gap between germline ends came to 13 bases. The CDR3 runs 15 residues.

This clonotype was counted only a few times. The V and J genes are TRBV2 and TRBJ1-6; D call uncertain. CDR1 SNHLY and CDR2 FYNNEI come from the germline V gene. V gave up 5 bases and J gave up 9 bases, with 14 bases separating them. CDR3 size: 14 residues. The CDR3 spells CASSYRGNRSPLHF. In nucleotides, the CDR3 is TGTGCCAGCAGTTACAGAGGGAATCGTTCACCCCTCCACTTT.

On this clonotype itself: This may arise from a read error, as a much more abundant clone is one base away. This chain's CDR3 is CASSTRPTTEAFF. In nucleotides, the CDR3 is TGTGCCAGCAGCACACGACCTACCACTGAAGCTTTCTTT. The V and J genes are TRBV11-2 and TRBJ1-1; D ambiguous. CDR3 length: 13 amino acids. In germline, CDR1 is SGHAT, CDR2 FQNNGV. V dropped 5 bases and J dropped 4 bases, with 11 bases sitting between them.

Only a few counts were recorded for this clonotype. The rearrangement uses TRBV19 and TRBJ2-2, with 12 bases aligning to TRBD2. This CDR3 region has 16 residues. Germline trimming cut 5 bases from V and 4 bases from J; bases unmatched to any gene: 5. CDR1 is LNHDA, CDR2 SQIVND, per germline (reference sequence). CDR3 region: CASSGWGLAGTGELFF. CDR3 bases: TGTGCCAGTAGTGGCTGGGGACTAGCGGGCACCGGGGAGCTGTTTTTT. The complete variable domain, with remaining parts taken from reference TRBV19 and TRBJ2-2, reads DGGITQSPKYLFRKEGQNVTLSCEQNLNHDAMYWYRQDPGQGLRLIYYSQIVNDFQKGDIAEGYSVSREKKESFPLTVTSAQKNPTAFYLCASSGWGLAGTGELFFGEGSRLTVL.

This clonotype occurred a few times. The rearrangement uses TRBV9 and TRBJ1-6, with D possibly matching TRBD1 (6 bases). The CDR3 extends over 15 amino acids. Deletions cut 5 bases from V and 5 bases from J, with 14 bases between. CDR1 is SGDLS, CDR2 YYNGEE, per germline. Here the CDR3 reads CASRQGTPDNSPLHF. Here the CDR3 DNA reads TGTGCCAGCAGACAAGGGACACCAGATAATTCACCCCTCCACTTT.